What follows describes a single T cell receptor beta chain. TCRdb's table, derived via immunoSEQ multiplex PCR, lists solely in-frame clones and lacks some. Of 60,000 to 75,000 clones in the sample, 85% to 95% are singletons; the top ten hold roughly 19%. The germline V gene encodes CDR1 SGHVS and CDR2 FQNEAQ. This CDR3 has 14 residues. Trimming took 1 base from V and 4 from J; bases not matched to a gene: 2. The data derive from a study of OX40 agonist ivuxolimab in advanced cancers. Autoimmune disease history or systemic immunosuppression excluded patients. This sequence was found in an adult with an advanced solid tumor such as melanoma, head and neck, liver or kidney cancer. The source was CD4+ or CD8+ T cells sorted from blood, collected in a trial of the OX40 agonist ivuxolimab. The chain couples TRBV7-8 to TRBJ1-1; 8 nucleotides agree with TRBD1. CDR3 loop: CASSLGQGFTEAFF. The CDR3 coding sequence is TGTGCCAGCAGCTTAGGACAGGGGTTCACTGAAGCTTTCTTT.